This T cell receptor beta chain was retrieved from a study of T cells in Graves' hyperthyroidism and ophthalmopathy. Study-level findings and limits: Most clonotypes expanded in the thyroid (above 0.001) were also present in blood.

This clonotype was recorded at least ten times. What it binds is not known. Uncontrolled infection, other autoimmune disease, pregnancy and lactation each barred patients from inclusion. Together with thyroid ultrasound, orbital computed tomography, serum thyroxine and TRAb, clinical symptoms were used for diagnoses. Sample collection date corresponds to first hyperthyroidism diagnosis, prior to any ophthalmopathy symptoms. RNA transcripts yielded amplified TCR beta CDR3 regions. The TCR CDR3 first-round RT-PCR relied on the HTBI primer set. TCRdb passed the multiplex PCR reads through MiXCR, listing each CDR3 protein once. The data show around 700,000 distinct CDR3 sequences, with 18% seen just once and approximately 15% held by the top ten. The sequencing input was blood. The source is a woman in her 50s with Graves' hyperthyroidism that later progressed to Graves' ophthalmopathy.

The CDR3 reads CARRVGAQSTDTQYF. The CDR3 region has the DNA TGTGCCAGAAGAGTTGGGGCGCAGAGCACAGATACGCAGTATTTT. The chain employs TRBV9 and TRBJ2-3, with D possibly TRBD1 on 5 matching bases. Germline assignment: CDR1 SGDLS and CDR2 YYNGEE. Deletions cut 8 bases from V and 0 bases from J, with 16 bases between. The CDR3 consists of 15 residues.